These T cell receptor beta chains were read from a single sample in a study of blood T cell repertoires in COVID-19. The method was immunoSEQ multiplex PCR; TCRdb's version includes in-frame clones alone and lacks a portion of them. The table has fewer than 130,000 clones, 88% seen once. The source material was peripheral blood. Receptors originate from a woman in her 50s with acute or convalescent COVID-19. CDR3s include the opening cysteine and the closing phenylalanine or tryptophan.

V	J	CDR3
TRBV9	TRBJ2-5	CASSGEGLAFETQYF
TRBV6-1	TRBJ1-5	CASSESGYWGPQPQHF
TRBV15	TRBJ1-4	CATSREQGRGEKLFF
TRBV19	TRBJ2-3	CASSIAGATDTQYF
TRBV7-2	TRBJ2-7	CASSLGSQPPLHF
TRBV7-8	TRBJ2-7	CASSHRFSYEQYF
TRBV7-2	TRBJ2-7	CASSSGTSGTSYEQYF
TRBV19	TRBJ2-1	CASSPKTSGNNEQFF
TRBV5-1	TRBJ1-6	CASSWTGGKGNSPLHF
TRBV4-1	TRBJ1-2	CASSQDPGTYGYTF
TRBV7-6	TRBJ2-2	CASSSTPGQGAGGELFF
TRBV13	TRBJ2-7	CASSFGTSGVEQYF
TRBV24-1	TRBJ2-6	CATSEGGRNSGANVLTF
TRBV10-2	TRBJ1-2	CASSDYPGTSTGYTF